These T cell receptor beta chains were read from a single sample in a study of blood T cell repertoires in COVID-19. Sequencing was performed with immunoSEQ multiplex PCR; in TCRdb, only in-frame clones are kept and a portion is missing. Here the sample spans a few hundred thousand clones, about 91% being singletons. The specimen sequenced was PBMCs or T cells enriched from blood (not recorded which). The receptors shown here come from a human donor in a cohort exposed to, infected with or recovered from COVID-19 (not recorded which). The donor label of this sample is uncertain. CDR3s leave out the opening cysteine and the closing phenylalanine or tryptophan. Clone size is shown for a subset of rows, as once, few, many or a class of expanded clone.

abundance,v_gene,j_gene,CDR3aa
NA,TRBV3-1/TRBV3-2,TRBJ1-2,ASSRERQAPQEGYT
NA,TRBV3-1/TRBV3-2,TRBJ1-1,ASSKGPTEAF
NA,TRBV30,TRBJ1-1,AWSVGRTEAF
once,TRBV27,TRBJ2-1,ASSLSDTYNEQF
few,TRBV24-1,TRBJ2-1,ATSAGGRNEQF
NA,TRBV14,TRBJ2-7,ASSQARVPYEQY
NA,TRBV27,TRBJ1-1,ASSLRGTRTEAF
NA,TRBV5-6,TRBJ1-2,ASSGGDTPNYGYT
once,TRBV9,TRBJ1-2,ASSGTGTLYGYT
NA,TRBV4-1,TRBJ1-1,ASSQEAGGANTEAF
NA,TRBV7-9,TRBJ1-5,ASSAGPRQPQH
NA,TRBV13,TRBJ2-5,ASSLGPRETQY
NA,TRBV15,TRBJ2-5,ATSREIGGNEETQY
NA,TRBV7-9,TRBJ1-4,ASSSYFNEKLF
few,TRBV4-3,TRBJ1-1,ASSRAQGWNTEAF
NA,TRBV10-3,TRBJ2-3,AISESKSGRRSTDTQY
NA,TRBV15,TRBJ2-7,ATSRAGPTYEQY
NA,TRBV2,TRBJ1-1,ASPEGREGPEAF
NA,TRBV5-1,TRBJ2-7,ARRLAWGYEQY
NA,TRBV5-1,TRBJ2-7,ASSLQDYEQY
NA,TRBV21-1,TRBJ2-2,ASSQGGINTGELF
few,TRBV7-9,TRBJ2-5,ASSPSSGGLVETQY
NA,TRBV29-1,TRBJ1-1,SVGPGQGAPEAF
NA,TRBV6-4,TRBJ1-1,ASSVDRGTEAF
NA,TRBV12-5,TRBJ2-1,ASGTIRTGEQF
NA,TRBV3-1/TRBV3-2,TRBJ1-6,ASSQDRREAGSPLH
once,TRBV7-9,TRBJ2-2,ASSVPYMATGELF
NA,TRBV4-1,TRBJ2-1,ASSFRPGQSYNEQF
NA,TRBV5-1,TRBJ2-7,ASSPPAGTYEQY
once,TRBV19,TRBJ1-5,ASSIAGHSNQPQH
NA,TRBV19,TRBJ1-2,ASSASAGAGGYT
NA,TRBV18,TRBJ1-3,ASSPQGVESGNTIY
NA,TRBV3-1/TRBV3-2,TRBJ2-3,ASSHHRGTGATDTQY
NA,TRBV6-6,TRBJ1-1,ASSYSATEAF
NA,TRBV9,TRBJ1-4,ASSVGMVGTPNEKLF
NA,TRBV2,TRBJ1-3,ASQGSGNTIY
once,TRBV7-9,TRBJ1-1,ASSLDGGAGAF
NA,TRBV7-2,TRBJ1-1,ASSFSSGVPTEAF
NA,TRBV30,TRBJ1-6,AWGDRGNSPLH
NA,TRBV6-5,TRBJ2-1,ASISGQNYNEQF
NA,TRBV27,TRBJ1-1,ASSFQQGAGTEAF
NA,TRBV2,TRBJ2-4,ASSEAEPGIQY
NA,TRBV6-4,TRBJ2-7,ASCGAGGTYEQY
NA,TRBV25-1,TRBJ2-1,ASSERGPGSSYNEQF
once,TRBV30,TRBJ1-5,AWSRGSNQPQH
NA,TRBV20-1,TRBJ2-3,SAKHSDTQY
NA,TRBV27,TRBJ1-5,ASSLRGGQPQH
NA,TRBV7-2,TRBJ1-6,ASSPTTIISYNSPLH
NA,TRBV11-2,TRBJ2-3,ASSSADTQY
NA,TRBV30,TRBJ1-2,ACRATNYGYT
once,TRBV5-1,TRBJ2-1,ASSFRGNEQF
few,TRBV5-1,TRBJ1-4,ASRERDSLPKLF
NA,TRBV28,TRBJ1-1,ASPGANMNTEAF
NA,TRBV11-2,TRBJ1-3,ASSLEGRAGNTIY
NA,TRBV3-1/TRBV3-2,TRBJ1-6,ASSQMAQGIGNSPLH
NA,TRBV4-1,TRBJ1-4,ASSQDLFPNEKLF